Sequencing of this T cell receptor beta chain was carried out in a study of blood T cell repertoires in COVID-19. Per the authors' pipeline: Amplification from reference gene primers served as the basis for estimated nucleated cell counts. Data came from immunoSEQ multiplex PCR; TCRdb stores just in-frame clones and leaves some out. D and trimming come from the DNA, and the V and J calls and clone size come from that table. The table shows 200,000 or so clones, with over 75% occurring only once. The CDR3 is made up of 15 amino acids. From germline, CDR1 is LNHDA and CDR2 SQIVND (reference sequence). Trimming stripped 3 bases from V and 0 bases from J, with 11 bases between.

Sequenced: peripheral blood. The sequence was obtained from a man aged 80 or over with acute or convalescent COVID-19. The chain joins TRBV19 to TRBJ2-5; D not resolved. The CDR3 DNA is TGTGCCAGTAGTATCGGCAGGCCTGACCAAGAGACCCAGTACTTC. Residues: CASSIGRPDQETQYF.